This TCR beta chain stems from a study of beta chain features in type 1 diabetes. Study-level findings and limits: Healthy donors had naive, central memory and Treg TCRB repertoires that appeared less similar than those seen among patients. TCRB CDR3 length was moderately but significantly reduced in all four CD4+ subsets of Type 1 diabetes patients. Type 1 diabetes patients showed fewer insertions and more deletions at VDJ junctions.

CDR1 is SGHAT, CDR2 FQNNGV, per germline. CDR3 length: 15 amino acids. V was trimmed by 4 bases and J by 3 bases, leaving 14 bases between them. The isolated RNA, all of it, was reverse transcribed, so expressed TCRB transcripts were what got sequenced. TCRdb's copy holds only in-frame clones and misses some; the assay was immunoSEQ multiplex PCR. The data hold nearly 250,000 clones, with around 14% observed a single time. On this clone: The antigen remains undetermined.

V is TRBV11-2 and J is TRBJ2-3; tentative D call: TRBD2 (6 bases). This receptor was taken from a middle-aged woman in good health. What was sequenced was naive CD4+ T cells from blood. The CDR3 DNA is TGTGCCAGCAGCTGGAGGGCTAGCGATACAGATACGCAGTATTTT. This translates into CASSWRASDTDTQYF.